This T cell receptor beta chain stems from a study of vaccination effects on CD4 cells after COVID-19. Findings and caveats of the study: Clones of infection and vaccine origin contracted markedly late after vaccination. In people who had recovered, most post-vaccine spike-reactive clones were new vaccine-induced clones.

The data were produced by immunoSEQ multiplex PCR, yet TCRdb's version contains in-frame clones alone and is incomplete. The sample records tens of thousands of clones, 65% to 75% being singletons. The germline CDR1 and CDR2 sequences are SGHRS and YFSETQ. V gave up 3 bases and J gave up 11 bases, with 15 bases separating them. This CDR3 spans 13 amino acids. Pools of viral peptides were used by the ViraFEST assay to expand antigen-specific CD4+ T cells ahead of sequencing. When nine to ten days of culture had elapsed, CD4+ T cells were isolated. It was between March and December 2020 that the person had a SARS-CoV-2 infection confirmed by PCR. Each culture had half its medium swapped for IL-2 medium on days 3 and 7. This clone qualifies as medium-sized. Its antigen is not known.

This TCR was sampled from a human donor who had a prior SARS-CoV-2 infection. This material consisted of CD4+ T cells from PBMCs cultured with SARS-CoV-2 spike peptides, taken before COVID-19 vaccination. The chain links TRBV5-1 to TRBJ1-5, with D possibly being TRBD1 (6 bases). The CDR3 here is CASSSNGRGSQHF. CDR3 sequence (DNA): TGCGCCAGCAGCTCGAATGGAAGGGGGTCCCAGCATTTT.